The following is a T cell receptor (beta chain) sequence with its context. This clonotype was found many times. It lacks a known antigen. The sample holds no much larger clone one base away, and base qualities are not on file. Libraries were built with 5' RACE. Sequencing was performed on a NextSeq 500. To correct for sequencing error and PCR bias, the TCR library protocol tagged individual cDNA molecules with unique molecular identifiers. Both TCR alpha and beta chains were sequenced, and tight co-correlation was observed between alpha and beta sequence abundances in each sample. The original pipeline was this. Decombinator V4 was used to annotate the V gene, J gene and CDR3 of the TCR sequences. Expanded TCRs were defined as changing significantly between any two time points under a Poisson model with p below 0.0001. TCR abundances were normalised to the total number of TCRs sequenced per sample and expressed as counts per million. TRAV1-2 paired with TRAJ12, TRAJ20 or TRAJ33 defined MAIT TCRs, while TRAV10 paired with TRAJ18 defined iNKT TCRs. VDJdb, accessed on 1 November 2021, was searched for TCRs annotated for CMV, EBV and SARS-CoV-2, and TCRs annotated for more than one antigen were excluded. Using fastp at Q25 and MiXCR, TCRdb reprocessed the public reads and kept productive beta chains. Each CDR3 protein gets just one entry, which takes the most common genes and DNA from the rows behind it. These V and J calls derive from TCRdb rather than the authors' analysis. The table for this sample lists tens of thousands of distinct CDR3 sequences; 5.8% of them were counted only once. The top ten clonotypes cover 5% to 6.5% of the sample.

The data were obtained in a study of early T cells in non-severe SARS-CoV-2 infection (dated by TCRdb to about 2021). At the level of the whole study: Because TCR sequencing was done on bulk RNA from unsorted whole blood, the alpha and beta chains could not be paired. Findings and caveats that apply to the study as a whole: VDJdb matching was skewed toward anti-spike CD8 responses, so virus-specific expansions were likely underestimated and private and CD4 specificities were missed.

A case-control design nested within a healthcare worker cohort in London, UK, was used, with weekly nasopharyngeal swab PCR tests and blood sampling performed. Healthcare workers were recruited during the week of the UK lockdown, between 23 and 31 March 2020, and followed weekly for up to roughly 15 weeks. The junction carries 6 bases between V and J, which are trimmed by 0 bases and 2 bases respectively. Reading the germline V gene gives CDR1 SGHRS and CDR2 YFSETQ. Reading from cysteine to phenylalanine, the CDR3 counts 14 amino acids. Only the CDR3 DNA is retained, 42 bases long and in frame from the first base.

The material sequenced was whole blood. The receptor was isolated from an adult who was a healthcare worker with PCR-confirmed SARS-CoV-2 infection or an uninfected control (not recorded which). In this chain, TRBV5-1 is recombined with TRBJ1-5; the D gene cannot be named for sure. This receptor carries the CDR3 CASSLVPGNQPQHF. The sequenced DNA: TGCGCCAGCAGCTTGGTTCCGGGCAATCAGCCCCAGCATTTT.